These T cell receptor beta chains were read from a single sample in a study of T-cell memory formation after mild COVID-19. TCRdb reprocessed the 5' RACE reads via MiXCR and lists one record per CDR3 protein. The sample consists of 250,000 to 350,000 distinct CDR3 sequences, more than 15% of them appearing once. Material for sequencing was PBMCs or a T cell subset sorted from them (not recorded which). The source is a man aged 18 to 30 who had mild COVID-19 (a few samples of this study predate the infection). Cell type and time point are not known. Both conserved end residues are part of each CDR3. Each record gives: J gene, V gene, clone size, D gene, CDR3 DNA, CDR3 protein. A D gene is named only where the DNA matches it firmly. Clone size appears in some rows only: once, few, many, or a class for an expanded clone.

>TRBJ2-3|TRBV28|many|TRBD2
TGTGCCAGCAGTTCCGGAAGGCGGGGGGTTACAGATACGCAGTATTTT
CASSSGRRGVTDTQYF
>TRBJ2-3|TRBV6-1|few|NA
TGTGCCAGCAGTGAGGGGGACAACACAGATACGCAGTATTTT
CASSEGDNTDTQYF
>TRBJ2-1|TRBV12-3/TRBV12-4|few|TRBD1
TGTGCCAGCAGTTTCGGGGTTTACGGACAGGGGCTAGGTGAGCAGTTCTTC
CASSFGVYGQGLGEQFF
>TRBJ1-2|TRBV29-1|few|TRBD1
TGCAGCGCTCCGGACAGGGGGACTAACTATGGCTACACCTTC
CSAPDRGTNYGYTF
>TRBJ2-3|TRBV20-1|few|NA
TGCAGTGCCCTAGGCGCTAGCACAGATACGCAGTATTTT
CSALGASTDTQYF
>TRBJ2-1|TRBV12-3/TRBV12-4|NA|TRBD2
TGTGCCAGCACTCTTAGCGGGGGGGCCGGTAGTGAGCAGTTCTTC
CASTLSGGAGSEQFF
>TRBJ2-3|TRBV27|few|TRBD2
TGTGCCAGCAGTTTAGGGGCTAGCGGGGGACGGGGGCAGTATTTT
CASSLGASGGRGQYF
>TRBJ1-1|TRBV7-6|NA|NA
TGTGCCAGCAGCTTAGCACCCTGGGAGAGGAACACTGAAGCTTTCTTT
CASSLAPWERNTEAFF
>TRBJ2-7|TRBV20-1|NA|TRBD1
TGCAGTGCCGAATGGGGGACAGGGACCTCCTACGAGCAGTACTTC
CSAEWGTGTSYEQYF
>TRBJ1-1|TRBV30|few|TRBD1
TGTGCCTGGGCGACAGGGCCACGGGGTTTCTTT
CAWATGPRGFF
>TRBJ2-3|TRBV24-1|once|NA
TGTGCCACCAGTGAGAGAGGAGAGGGGTTCACAGATACGCAGTATTTT
CATSERGEGFTDTQYF
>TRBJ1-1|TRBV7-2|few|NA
TGTGCCAGCAGCTTAAGAGGGCTCGACTGGGGAGTGAGCACTGAAGCTTTCTTT
CASSLRGLDWGVSTEAFF
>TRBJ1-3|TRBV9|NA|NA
TGTGCCAGCAGCGATCGATCGGCGACAGCCAACTCTGGAAACACCATATATTTT
CASSDRSATANSGNTIYF
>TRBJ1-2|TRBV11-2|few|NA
TGTGCCAGCAGCTCCTTGAGGGCCCCCAACTATGGCTACACCTTC
CASSSLRAPNYGYTF
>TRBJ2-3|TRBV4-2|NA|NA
TGTGCCAGCAGCCAGGGTGGAATAGCGGACGTAGGAACAGATACGCAGTATTTT
CASSQGGIADVGTDTQYF
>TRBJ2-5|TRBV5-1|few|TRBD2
TGCGCCAGCAGATTCCTAGCGGGGGGCCAAGAGACCCAGTACTTC
CASRFLAGGQETQYF
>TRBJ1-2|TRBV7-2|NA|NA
TGTGCCAGCAGCTTAGGTCGGACAGAGGGCCTCTATGGCTACACCTTC
CASSLGRTEGLYGYTF
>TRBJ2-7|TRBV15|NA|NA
TGTGCCACCAGCAGAGATTACGGCTACGAGCAGTACTTC
CATSRDYGYEQYF
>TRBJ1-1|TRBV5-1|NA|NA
TGCGCCAGCAGACACTACGGGAGAGGGAGGACTGAAGCTTTCTTT
CASRHYGRGRTEAFF
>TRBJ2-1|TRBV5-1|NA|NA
TGCGCCAGCAGCTTGGGGCTTAACAATGAGCAGTTCTTC
CASSLGLNNEQFF
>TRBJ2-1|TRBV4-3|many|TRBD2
TGCGCCAGCAGCCAAAACTGGGCTAGCGGGGGTGAGCAGTTCTTC
CASSQNWASGGEQFF
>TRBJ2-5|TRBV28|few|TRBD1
TGTGCCAGCAGTCCGCCACAGGGGCCACGAGACGAGACCCAGTACTTC
CASSPPQGPRDETQYF
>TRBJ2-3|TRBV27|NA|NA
TGTGCCAGCAGTTCCTGGACAGAACCCAGCACAGATACGCAGTATTTT
CASSSWTEPSTDTQYF
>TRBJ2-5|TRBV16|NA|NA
TGTGCCAGCAGCCGGGCGACAGGACAAGAGACCCAGTACTTC
CASSRATGQETQYF
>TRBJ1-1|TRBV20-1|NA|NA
TGCAGTGCTAGAGTAAATCTGGGCACTGAAGCTTTCTTT
CSARVNLGTEAFF
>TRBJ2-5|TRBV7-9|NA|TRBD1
TGTGCCAGCAGCTTAGAAGGGGGCTGGCGGACCCAGTACTTC
CASSLEGGWRTQYF
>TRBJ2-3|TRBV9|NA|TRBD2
TGTGCCAGCAGCGCCCGAATCGCGGGGGGCAAGGATACGCAGTATTTT
CASSARIAGGKDTQYF
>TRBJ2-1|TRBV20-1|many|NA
TGCAGTGCTAGGGACGGAGGTTCTTACAATGAGCAGTTCTTC
CSARDGGSYNEQFF
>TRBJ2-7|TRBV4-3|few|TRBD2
TGCGCCAGCAGCCAAGATGCTAGCGGGAAAAGCTCCTACGAGCAGTACTTC
CASSQDASGKSSYEQYF
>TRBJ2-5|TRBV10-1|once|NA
TGCGCCAGCAGTGAGGGACACCAAGAGACCCAGTACTTC
CASSEGHQETQYF
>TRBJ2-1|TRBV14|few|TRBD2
TGTGCCAGCAGCTACACTAGCGGGACCTACAATGAGCAGTTCTTC
CASSYTSGTYNEQFF